This T cell receptor beta chain was sequenced in a study of T cell responses to AZD1222 COVID-19 vaccine. Second doses were pooled across both intervals (about 4 or about 12 weeks). Clones were read by immunoSEQ multiplex PCR, and TCRdb kept only the in-frame ones, dropping some. The repertoire holds approximately 89,000 clones, with 85% to 90% as singletons. CDR3 length equals 14 residues. V shed 4 bases and J shed 5 bases, with 16 bases lying between them. Germline V gene data show CDR1 as SGHNT and CDR2 as YYREEE (reference sequence). This clone showed up just a few times. The source was peripheral blood, collected 28 days after the second AZD1222 dose. The TCR was taken from an adult who received the AZD1222 COVID-19 vaccine. This rearrangement joins TRBV5-4 to TRBJ2-7, with a tentative D call TRBD2 (5 bases). The CDR3 reads CASSLEPGWNEQYF. CDR3 in DNA: TGTGCCAGCAGCCTTGAACCGGGGTGGAACGAGCAGTACTTC. Variable domain in full (rest from reference TRBV5-4 and TRBJ2-7): ETGVTQSPTHLIKTRGQQVTLRCSSQSGHNTVSWYQQALGQGPQFIFQYYREEENGRGNFPPRFSGLQFPNYSSELNVNALELDDSALYLCASSLEPGWNEQYFGPGTRLTVT.